Shown below are 22 T cell receptor beta chains from a single sample sequenced in a study of T cell clusters in autoimmune cytopenias. TRB was amplified from roughly 250 ng of peripheral blood genomic DNA per sample. TRB was amplified by touch-down multiplex PCR, primer pools A and B combined. One entry per CDR3 protein, without DNA, is what TCRdb gives after re-calling the multiplex PCR reads. Its clone listing holds under 14,000 distinct CDR3 sequences. These data are also associated with another study on T cell repertoires in aging, cancer and after chemotherapy.

Sequenced: peripheral blood. Every receptor here comes from a human donor in good health.

The chain employs TRBV5-5 and TRBJ2-7; the D call of TRBD2 rests on TCRdb alone, since no DNA is present to check it. This CDR3 is 15 amino acids long. Germline lookup yields CDR1 SGHKS and CDR2 YYEKEE (reference sequence). The CDR3 is CASSLVASASYEQYF.

Considering frequency, this clonotype is medium-sized. The chain couples TRBV5-5 to TRBJ2-7; with no DNA, the TCRdb D assignment of TRBD1 cannot be verified. Germline-derived CDR1 and CDR2 are SGHKS and YYEKEE (reference sequence). The CDR3 totals 14 residues. CDR3 sequence: CASSPGQGRYEQYF.

The chain couples TRBV27 to TRBJ2-5; TCRdb indicates TRBD2, and absent DNA this call remains unverified. This CDR3 is 15 amino acids long. Per germline, CDR1 MNHEY and CDR2 SMNVEV (reference sequence). CDR3 sequence: CASSSFKRGQETQYF.

J is TRBJ2-6 and V is TRBV15; the TRBD1 assignment by TCRdb is unverifiable without DNA. The V gene's germline CDR1 is LNHNV and CDR2 YYDKDF (reference sequence). The CDR3 consists of 15 residues. The CDR3 region is CATVAGVLGANVLTF.

This rearrangement joins TRBV27 to TRBJ2-3. The germline V gene encodes CDR1 MNHEY and CDR2 SMNVEV (reference sequence). The length of the CDR3 is 14 residues. CDR3: CASSLGGRVNTQYF.

This chain connects TRBV12-3 or TRBV12-4 to TRBJ2-1; the TCRdb D gene call, TRBD1, has no DNA to confirm it. The CDR3 is made up of 14 amino acids. This CDR3 is CASSGTGAYNEQFF.

The chain has TRBV29-1 and TRBJ2-7; the D call from TCRdb, TRBD1, cannot be confirmed without DNA. CDR3 length: 15 amino acids. CDR1 SQVTM and CDR2 ANQGSEA come from the germline V gene. CDR3 loop: CSVEGPGDQSHEQYF.

V and J are TRBV15 and TRBJ2-7; TCRdb returns TRBD2, unconfirmable since there is no DNA. Germline CDR1 and CDR2: LNHNV and YYDKDF (reference sequence). The CDR3 totals 15 residues. The CDR3 here is CATSRDIPSGNEQYF.

The chain recombines TRBV6-1 with TRBJ2-7; lacking DNA, the TRBD2 call made by TCRdb goes unchecked. The CDR3 totals 13 residues. The V gene's germline CDR1 is MNHNS and CDR2 SASEGT. The CDR3 reads CASSGEGPYEQYF.

This chain joins TRBV6-5 and TRBJ2-1; lacking DNA, the TRBD1 call made by TCRdb goes unchecked. The CDR3 runs to 17 residues. Germline loops: CDR1 MNHEY, CDR2 SVGAGI. The CDR3 protein is CASSYSNLGGPPGGQFF.

The V and J genes are TRBV13 and TRBJ1-4; there is no DNA to check the TCRdb D call of TRBD1. Germline V gene lookup returns CDR1 PRHDT and CDR2 FYEKMQ (reference sequence). CDR3 length: 15 amino acids. The CDR3 is CASSSPGTGGEKLFF.

The chain is built from TRBV6-5 and TRBJ2-5; the D call of TRBD1 rests on TCRdb alone, since no DNA is present to check it. There are 14 residues in the CDR3. The V gene's germline CDR1 is MNHEY and CDR2 SVGAGI. The CDR3 reads CASSYSGGGETQYF.

V gene TRBV5-6 combines with J gene TRBJ2-1; lacking DNA, the TRBD2 call made by TCRdb goes unchecked. Germline V gene lookup returns CDR1 SGHDT and CDR2 YYEEEE. The CDR3 length is 16 residues. The chain's CDR3 is CASSLIPGPAGNEQFF.

The genes are TRBV7-2 and TRBJ2-7; TCRdb selects TRBD2, and the lack of DNA leaves this call unchecked. Per germline, CDR1 SGHTA and CDR2 FQGNSA. CDR3 length: 14 residues. CDR3 sequence: CASNRREAGPGQYF. Combining the CDR3 with reference TRBV7-2 and TRBJ2-7 gives the whole variable domain GAGVSQSPSNKVTEKGKDVELRCDPISGHTALYWYRQSLGQGLEFLIYFQGNSAPDKSGLPSDRFSAERTGGSVSTLTIQRTQQEDSAVYLCASNRREAGPGQYFGPGTRLTVT.

The rearrangement uses TRBV19 and TRBJ2-1; TCRdb's D call, TRBD1, is unchecked because there is no DNA. Germline V gives CDR1 LNHDA, CDR2 SQIVND (reference sequence). There are 14 residues in the CDR3. CDR3 sequence reads: CASSRQVTINEQFF.

The chain has TRBV30 and TRBJ1-2. CDR3 length equals 13 residues. Germline CDR1 GTSNPN, CDR2 SVGIG (reference sequence). The CDR3 region is CAWTVHELYGYTF.

The chain is built from TRBV5-5 and TRBJ2-3; the TRBD1 assignment by TCRdb is unverifiable without DNA. This CDR3 is built from 16 residues. In germline, CDR1 is SGHKS, CDR2 YYEKEE (reference sequence). CDR3 protein: CASSVRGQTLTDTQYF.

By frequency, this clonotype registers medium-sized (0.01 to 0.1%). The rearrangement uses TRBV29-1 and TRBJ2-7; TCRdb's D gene call, TRBD2, goes unchecked for lack of DNA. This CDR3 comprises 12 residues. Germline V gives CDR1 SQVTM, CDR2 ANQGSEA. The CDR3 loop reads CSVEGGGYEQYF.

The chain uses TRBV5-4 and TRBJ2-2; TCRdb's assignment of TRBD1 cannot be checked, as there is no DNA. This CDR3 contains 15 residues. The germline V gene has CDR1 SGHNT and CDR2 YYREEE (reference sequence). This CDR3 reads CASSLDTGEIGELFF.

This chain connects TRBV5-5 to TRBJ2-2; the D gene TCRdb calls, TRBD2, cannot be checked with no DNA. CDR3 length: 16 residues. CDR1 and CDR2 (germline): SGHKS, YYEKEE (reference sequence). CDR3: CASSLMTRSDTGELFF.

This clonotype shows up as medium-sized by frequency. V and J are TRBV29-1 and TRBJ2-2; TCRdb's D call, TRBD1, is unchecked because there is no DNA. The CDR3 extends over 18 amino acids. Per germline, CDR1 SQVTM and CDR2 ANQGSEA. The CDR3 sequence is CSVEEGPGGLGGTGELFF.

This chain connects TRBV5-6 to TRBJ2-1; TCRdb reports TRBD2, a call that lacks DNA to check it against. The CDR3 is 18 residues long. The germline CDR1 and CDR2 sequences are SGHDT and YYEEEE. CDR3 region: CASSSDLAGGNVYNEQFF.